Shown below are 10 T cell receptor beta chains from a single sample sequenced in a study of beta chain features in type 1 diabetes. Since all of the isolated RNA was reverse transcribed, expressed TCRB transcripts were what got sequenced. The data were produced by immunoSEQ multiplex PCR, yet TCRdb's version contains in-frame clones alone and is incomplete. The sample lists over 700,000 clones, roughly 17% occurring once. The sample was naive CD4+ T cells from blood. The receptors come from a woman younger than 35 in good health.

Only a few counts were recorded for this clone. The chain carries TRBV28 and TRBJ2-1, with D perhaps TRBD1 (6 bases). The CDR3 is 15 residues long. In germline, CDR1 is MDHEN, CDR2 SYDVKM. V dropped 5 bases and J dropped 5 bases, with 16 bases sitting between them. The CDR3 protein is CASSKGDRGHNEQFF. The CDR3 nucleotides read TGTGCCAGCAGTAAGGGGGACCGTGGGCACAATGAGCAGTTCTTC.

A few counts support this clone. The J gene is TRBJ2-3, the V gene TRBV7-9; 11 nucleotides align to TRBD1. The V gene's germline CDR1 is SEHNR and CDR2 FQNEAQ (reference sequence). The CDR3 loop spans 14 amino acids. Trimming removed 5 bases from V and 4 bases from J; junction bases left unmatched: 2. The CDR3 nucleotides are TGTGCCAGCAGCGAGGGACAGGGGGCAGATACGCAGTATTTT. Translation: CASSEGQGADTQYF.

The rearrangement uses TRBV20-1 and TRBJ2-7, with D possibly TRBD2 on 5 matching bases. Germline lookup yields CDR1 DFQATT and CDR2 SNEGSKA (reference sequence). The CDR3 contains 11 residues. With 5 bases removed from V and 3 bases from J, the gap between germline ends came to 8 bases. The DNA of the CDR3 is TGCAGTGCTCTACTAGACTACGAGCAGTACTTC. It yields the protein CSALLDYEQYF.

Only a few counts were recorded for this clone. The chain couples TRBV7-2 to TRBJ2-1, with 8 nucleotides matching TRBD1. CDR3 size: 15 residues. The germline V gene encodes CDR1 SGHTA and CDR2 FQGNSA. The trim removed 5 bases at V and 2 bases at J, leaving 5 bases unmatched. CDR3 residues: CASSPDRGTYNEQFF. The CDR3, as DNA: TGTGCCAGCAGCCCCGACAGGGGAACCTACAATGAGCAGTTCTTC.

This clone showed up just a few times. Other DNA sequences within the sample encode an identical CDR3. The gene calls are TRBV20-1 and TRBJ2-1; D unclear. The ends were cut back, 1 base at V and 6 bases at J, with 4 bases in the middle. Per the germline V gene, CDR1 is DFQATT and CDR2 is SNEGSKA (reference sequence). This CDR3 region has 11 residues. The CDR3 region has the DNA TGCAGTGCTAGAGGTGTCAATGAGCAGTTCTTC. Translation: CSARGVNEQFF.

The J gene is TRBJ1-1, the V gene TRBV18, with 10 bases fitting TRBD1. Germline V gene lookup returns CDR1 KGHSH and CDR2 LQKENI. The CDR3 covers 16 residues. The V segment lost 3 bases and the J segment 6 bases; nucleotides outside the gene matches: 10. This chain's CDR3 is CASSPRQGADRAEAFF. The DNA of the CDR3 is TGTGCCAGCTCACCGCGACAGGGGGCTGACCGCGCTGAAGCTTTCTTT. The full variable domain, in which reference TRBV18 and TRBJ1-1 provide the parts outside the CDR3, is NAGVMQNPRHLVRRRGQEARLRCSPMKGHSHVYWYRQLPEEGLKFMVYLQKENIIDESGMPKERFSAEFPKEGPSILRIQQVVRGDSAAYFCASSPRQGADRAEAFFGQGTRLTVV.

The table lists this clone with a few counts. The CDR3 sequence is CATAGRLGANVLTF. In DNA form, the CDR3 reads TGTGCCACCGCGGGCCGACTAGGGGCCAACGTCCTGACTTTC. V is TRBV5-8 and J is TRBJ2-6; possible D gene TRBD2, 5 bases. The germline V and J ends were trimmed by 9 bases and 4 bases, with 14 bases remaining between them. This CDR3 has 14 residues. CDR1 SGHTS and CDR2 YDEGEE come from the germline V gene.

The genes are TRBV28 and TRBJ2-7, with unresolved D. The CDR3 runs to 13 residues. Germline V gene data show CDR1 as MDHEN and CDR2 as SYDVKM. In DNA, the CDR3 is TGTGCGGTGACCCCTAGGTCTGGCTACGAGCAGTACTTC. Translating gives CAVTPRSGYEQYF.

This clone was seen a handful of times. The rearrangement links TRBV19 to TRBJ2-7, with 8 bases fitting TRBD2. The germline V gene encodes CDR1 LNHDA and CDR2 SQIVND (reference sequence). The CDR3 consists of 14 residues. Unmatched junction bases numbered 7, after V lost 4 bases and J lost 5 bases. The DNA of the CDR3 is TGTGCCAGTAGTACCAAAGCGGGAGTCAACGAGCAGTACTTC. Translated, it gives CASSTKAGVNEQYF.

This clone was counted between two and nine times. The V call is TRBV11-1, the J call TRBJ2-1, with a possible D match to TRBD1 (8 bases). The V end was cut by 5 bases, the J end by 2 bases, with 13 bases between. Germline CDR1 is SGHAT and CDR2 is FQDESV (reference sequence). The CDR3 consists of 15 residues. CDR3: CASSIQGGTYNEQFF. The CDR3 DNA is TGTGCCAGCAGCATACAGGGGGGGACCTACAATGAGCAGTTCTTC.